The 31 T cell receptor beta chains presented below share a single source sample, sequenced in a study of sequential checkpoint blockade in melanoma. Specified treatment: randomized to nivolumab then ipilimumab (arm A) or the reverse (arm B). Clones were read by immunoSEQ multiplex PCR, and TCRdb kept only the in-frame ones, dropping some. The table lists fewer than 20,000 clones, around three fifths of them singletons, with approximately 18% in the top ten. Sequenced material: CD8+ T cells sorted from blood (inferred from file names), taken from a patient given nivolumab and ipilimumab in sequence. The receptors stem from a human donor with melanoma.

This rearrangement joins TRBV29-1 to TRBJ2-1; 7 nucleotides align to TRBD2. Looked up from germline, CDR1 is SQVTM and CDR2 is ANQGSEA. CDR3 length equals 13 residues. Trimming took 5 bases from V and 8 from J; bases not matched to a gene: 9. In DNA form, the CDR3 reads TGCAGCGTTCCCCCGGAGGGAGGGCATGAGCAGTTCTTC. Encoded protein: CSVPPEGGHEQFF.

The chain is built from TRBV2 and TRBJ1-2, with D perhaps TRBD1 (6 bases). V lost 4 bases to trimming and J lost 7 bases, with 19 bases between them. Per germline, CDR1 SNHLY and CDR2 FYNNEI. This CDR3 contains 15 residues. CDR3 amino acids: CASSVDGRGIGGYTF. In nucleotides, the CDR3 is TGTGCCAGCAGTGTCGACGGCAGGGGAATTGGTGGCTACACCTTC. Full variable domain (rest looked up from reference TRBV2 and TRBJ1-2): EPEVTQTPSHQVTQMGQEVILRCVPISNHLYFYWYRQILGQKVEFLVSFYNNEISEKSEIFDDQFSVERPDGSNFTLKIRSTKLEDSAMYFCASSVDGRGIGGYTFGSGTRLTVV.

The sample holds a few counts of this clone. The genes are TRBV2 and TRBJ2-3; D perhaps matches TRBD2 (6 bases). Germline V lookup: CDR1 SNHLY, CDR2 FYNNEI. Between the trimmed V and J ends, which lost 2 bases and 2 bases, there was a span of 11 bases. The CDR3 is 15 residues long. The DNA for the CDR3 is TGTGCCAGCAGTGAATCGGGGGTGGCCACAGATACGCAGTATTTT. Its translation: CASSESGVATDTQYF.

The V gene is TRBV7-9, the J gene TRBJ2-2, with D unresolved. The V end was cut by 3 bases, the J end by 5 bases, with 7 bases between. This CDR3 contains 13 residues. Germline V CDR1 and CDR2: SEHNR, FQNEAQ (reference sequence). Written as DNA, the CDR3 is TGTGCCAGCAGCTTCTCTAGGACCGGGGAGCTGTTTTTT. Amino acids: CASSFSRTGELFF.

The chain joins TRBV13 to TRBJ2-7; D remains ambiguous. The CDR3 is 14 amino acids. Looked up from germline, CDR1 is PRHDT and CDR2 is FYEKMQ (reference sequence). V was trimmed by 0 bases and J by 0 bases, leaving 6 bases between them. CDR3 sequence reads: CASSLGTSSYEQYF. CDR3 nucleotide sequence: TGTGCCAGCAGCTTAGGCACATCCTCCTACGAGCAGTACTTC.

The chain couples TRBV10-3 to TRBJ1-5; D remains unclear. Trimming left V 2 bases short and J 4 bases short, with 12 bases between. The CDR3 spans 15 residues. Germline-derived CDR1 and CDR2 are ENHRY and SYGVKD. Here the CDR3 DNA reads TGTGCCATCAGTGAGGGATCGACGGGGAATCAGCCCCAGCATTTT. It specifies CAISEGSTGNQPQHF.

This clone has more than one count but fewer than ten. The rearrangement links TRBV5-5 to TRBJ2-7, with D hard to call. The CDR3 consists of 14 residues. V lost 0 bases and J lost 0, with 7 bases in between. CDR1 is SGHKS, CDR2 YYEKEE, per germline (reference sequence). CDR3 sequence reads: CASSLAPVSYEQYF. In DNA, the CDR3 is TGTGCCAGCAGCTTGGCCCCAGTCTCCTACGAGCAGTACTTC. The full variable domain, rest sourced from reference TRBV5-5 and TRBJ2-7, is DAGVTQSPTHLIKTRGQQVTLRCSPISGHKSVSWYQQVLGQGPQFIFQYYEKEERGRGNFPDRFSARQFPNYSSELNVNALLLGDSALYLCASSLAPVSYEQYFGPGTRLTVT.

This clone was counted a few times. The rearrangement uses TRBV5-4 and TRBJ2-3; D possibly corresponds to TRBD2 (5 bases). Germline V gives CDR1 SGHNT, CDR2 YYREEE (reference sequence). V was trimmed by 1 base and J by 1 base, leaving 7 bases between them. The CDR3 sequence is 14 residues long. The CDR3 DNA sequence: TGTGCCAGCAGCTTGTTCGGGGGCACAGATACGCAGTATTTT. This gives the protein CASSLFGGTDTQYF.

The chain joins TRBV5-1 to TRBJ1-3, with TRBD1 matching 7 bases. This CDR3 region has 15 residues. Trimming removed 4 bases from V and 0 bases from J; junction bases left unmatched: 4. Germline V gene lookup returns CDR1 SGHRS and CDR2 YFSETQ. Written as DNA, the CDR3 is TGCGCCAGCAGCCGGGACAGCAGCTCTGGAAACACCATATATTTT. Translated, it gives CASSRDSSSGNTIYF.

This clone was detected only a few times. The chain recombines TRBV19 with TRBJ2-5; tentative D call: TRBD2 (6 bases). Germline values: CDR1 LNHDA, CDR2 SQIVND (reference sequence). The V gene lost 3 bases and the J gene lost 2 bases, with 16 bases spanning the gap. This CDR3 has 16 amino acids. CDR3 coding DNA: TGTGCCAGTAGTATCCTAACAGCGGGCCCACAAGAGACCCAGTACTTC. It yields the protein CASSILTAGPQETQYF.

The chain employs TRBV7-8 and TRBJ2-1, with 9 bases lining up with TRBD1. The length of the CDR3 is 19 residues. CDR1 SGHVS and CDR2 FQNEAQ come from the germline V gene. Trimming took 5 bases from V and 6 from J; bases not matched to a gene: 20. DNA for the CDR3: TGTGCCAGCAGCCCCCCGGTCGTCGGGGACAGGGTAATAGGCAATGAGCAGTTCTTC. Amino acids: CASSPPVVGDRVIGNEQFF.

CDR3: CAWSGVGGVYGYTF. Written as DNA, the CDR3 is TGTGCCTGGAGTGGTGTGGGGGGGGTCTATGGCTACACCTTC. V and J are TRBV30 and TRBJ1-2, with D possibly TRBD1 on 5 matching bases. CDR1 and CDR2 from the germline V gene are GTSNPN and SVGIG (reference sequence). This CDR3 contains 14 residues. Trimming stripped 1 base from V and 4 bases from J, with 13 bases between.

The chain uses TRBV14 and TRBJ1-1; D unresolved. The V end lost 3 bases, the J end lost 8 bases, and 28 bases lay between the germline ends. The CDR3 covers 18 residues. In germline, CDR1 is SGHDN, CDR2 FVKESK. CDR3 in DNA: TGTGCCAGCAGCCAGGCGGATATATCGCTCTTTCCTAACCGGGAAGCTTTCTTT. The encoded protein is CASSQADISLFPNREAFF.

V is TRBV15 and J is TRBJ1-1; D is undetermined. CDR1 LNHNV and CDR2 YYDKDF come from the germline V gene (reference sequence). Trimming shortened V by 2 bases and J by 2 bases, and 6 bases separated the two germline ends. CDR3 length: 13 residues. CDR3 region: CATSRSDNTEAFF. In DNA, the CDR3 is TGTGCCACCAGCAGATCAGATAACACTGAAGCTTTCTTT. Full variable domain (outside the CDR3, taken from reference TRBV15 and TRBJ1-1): DAMVIQNPRYQVTQFGKPVTLSCSQTLNHNVMYWYQQKSSQAPKLLFHYYDKDFNNEADTPDNFQSRRPNTSFCFLDIRSPGLGDTAMYLCATSRSDNTEAFFGQGTRLTVV.

Here the CDR3 reads CASSLAPGQGSYEQYF. In nucleotides, the CDR3 is TGTGCCAGCAGCTTAGCTCCAGGACAGGGGTCCTACGAGCAGTACTTC. J is TRBJ2-7 and V is TRBV7-8; 9 bases fit TRBD1. After removal of 0 bases from V and 1 base from J, the junction contained 4 bases not matched to a gene. The CDR3 has 16 residues. CDR1 SGHVS and CDR2 FQNEAQ come from the germline V gene.

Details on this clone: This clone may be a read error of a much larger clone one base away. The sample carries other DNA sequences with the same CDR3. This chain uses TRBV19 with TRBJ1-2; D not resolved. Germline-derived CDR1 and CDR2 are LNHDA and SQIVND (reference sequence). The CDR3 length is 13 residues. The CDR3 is CASSIRRAYGYTF. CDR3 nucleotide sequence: TGTGCTAGTAGTATTAGGAGAGCCTATGGCTACACCTTC.

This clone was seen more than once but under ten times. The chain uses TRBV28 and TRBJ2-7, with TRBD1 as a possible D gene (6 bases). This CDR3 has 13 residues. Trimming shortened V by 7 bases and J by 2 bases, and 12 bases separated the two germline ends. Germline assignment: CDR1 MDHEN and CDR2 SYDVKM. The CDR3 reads CASTSGHTYEQYF. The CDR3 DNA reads TGTGCCAGCACTTCGGGACATACCTACGAGCAGTACTTC.

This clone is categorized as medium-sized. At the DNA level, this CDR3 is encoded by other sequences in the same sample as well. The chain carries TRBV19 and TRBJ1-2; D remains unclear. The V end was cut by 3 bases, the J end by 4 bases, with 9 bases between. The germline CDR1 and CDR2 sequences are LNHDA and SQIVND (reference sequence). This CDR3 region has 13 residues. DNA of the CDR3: TGTGCCAGTAGTATTAGGAGAGCCTATGGCTACACCTTC. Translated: CASSIRRAYGYTF. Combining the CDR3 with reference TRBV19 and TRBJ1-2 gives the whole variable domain DGGITQSPKYLFRKEGQNVTLSCEQNLNHDAMYWYRQDPGQGLRLIYYSQIVNDFQKGDIAEGYSVSREKKESFPLTVTSAQKNPTAFYLCASSIRRAYGYTFGSGTRLTVV.

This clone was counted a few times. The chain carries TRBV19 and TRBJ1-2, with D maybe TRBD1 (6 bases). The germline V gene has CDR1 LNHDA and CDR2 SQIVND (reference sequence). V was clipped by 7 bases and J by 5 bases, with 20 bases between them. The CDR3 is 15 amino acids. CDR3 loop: CASTQGGVSVYGYTF. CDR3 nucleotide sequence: TGTGCCAGTACCCAAGGGGGGGTCTCTGTTTATGGCTACACCTTC.

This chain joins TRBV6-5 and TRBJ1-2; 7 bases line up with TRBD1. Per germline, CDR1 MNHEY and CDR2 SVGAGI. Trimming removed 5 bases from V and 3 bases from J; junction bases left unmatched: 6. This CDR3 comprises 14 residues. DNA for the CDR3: TGTGCCAGCAGTCGACAGGGTTCTTACTATGGCTACACCTTC. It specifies CASSRQGSYYGYTF.

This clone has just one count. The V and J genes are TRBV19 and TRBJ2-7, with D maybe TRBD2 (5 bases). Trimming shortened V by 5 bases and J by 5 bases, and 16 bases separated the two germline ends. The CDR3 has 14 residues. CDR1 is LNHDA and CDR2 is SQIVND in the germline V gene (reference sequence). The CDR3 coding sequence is TGTGCCAGTAGTTTCCTCGCCCGGGGAGACGAGCAGTACTTC. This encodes CASSFLARGDEQYF.

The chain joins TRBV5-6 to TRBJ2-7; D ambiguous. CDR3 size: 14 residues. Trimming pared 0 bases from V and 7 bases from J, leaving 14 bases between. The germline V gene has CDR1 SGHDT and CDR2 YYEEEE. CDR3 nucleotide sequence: TGTGCCAGCAGCTTGGTGACCCGCCCTAGGGAGCAGTACTTC. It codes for CASSLVTRPREQYF. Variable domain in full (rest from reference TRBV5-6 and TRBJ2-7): DAGVTQSPTHLIKTRGQQVTLRCSPKSGHDTVSWYQQALGQGPQFIFQYYEEEERQRGNFPDRFSGHQFPNYSSELNVNALLLGDSALYLCASSLVTRPREQYFGPGTRLTVT.

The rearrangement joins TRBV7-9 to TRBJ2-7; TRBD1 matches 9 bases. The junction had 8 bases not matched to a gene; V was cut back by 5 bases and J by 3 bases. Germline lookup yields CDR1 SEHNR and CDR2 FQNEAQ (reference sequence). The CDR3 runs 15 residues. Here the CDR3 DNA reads TGTGCCAGCAGCCCACCGGACAGGGGAGGCTACGAGCAGTACTTC. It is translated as CASSPPDRGGYEQYF.

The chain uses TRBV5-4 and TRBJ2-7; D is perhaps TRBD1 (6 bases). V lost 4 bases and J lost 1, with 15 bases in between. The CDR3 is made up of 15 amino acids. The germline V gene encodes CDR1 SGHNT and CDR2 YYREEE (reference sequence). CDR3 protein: CASSIETGRSYEQYF. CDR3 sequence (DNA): TGTGCCAGCAGCATCGAGACAGGCCGATCCTACGAGCAGTACTTC.

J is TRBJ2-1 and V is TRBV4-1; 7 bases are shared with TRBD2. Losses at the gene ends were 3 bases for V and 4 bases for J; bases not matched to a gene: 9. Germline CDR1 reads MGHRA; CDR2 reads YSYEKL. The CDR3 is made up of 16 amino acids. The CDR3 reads CASSQLGGSGYNEQFF. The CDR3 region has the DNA TGCGCCAGCAGCCAGCTCGGCGGGAGTGGATACAATGAGCAGTTCTTC.

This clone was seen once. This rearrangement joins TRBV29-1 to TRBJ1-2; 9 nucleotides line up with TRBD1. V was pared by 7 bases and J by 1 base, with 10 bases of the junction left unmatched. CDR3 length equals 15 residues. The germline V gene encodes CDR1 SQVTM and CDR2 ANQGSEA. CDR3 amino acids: CSGGQGPRYNYGYTF. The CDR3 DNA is TGCAGCGGGGGACAGGGACCGAGATATAACTATGGCTACACCTTC.

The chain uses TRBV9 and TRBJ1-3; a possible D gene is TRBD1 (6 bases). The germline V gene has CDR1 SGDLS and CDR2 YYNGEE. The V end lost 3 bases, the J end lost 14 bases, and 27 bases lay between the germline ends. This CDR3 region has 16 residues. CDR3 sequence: CASSGSTGTPHEGVYF. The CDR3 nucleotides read TGTGCCAGCAGCGGTAGTACGGGGACACCGCATGAGGGGGTATATTTT. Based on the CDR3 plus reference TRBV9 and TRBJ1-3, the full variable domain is DSGVTQTPKHLITATGQRVTLRCSPRSGDLSVYWYQQSLDQGLQFLIQYYNGEERAKGNILERFSAQQFPDLHSELNLSSLELGDSALYFCASSGSTGTPHEGVYFGEGSWLTVV.

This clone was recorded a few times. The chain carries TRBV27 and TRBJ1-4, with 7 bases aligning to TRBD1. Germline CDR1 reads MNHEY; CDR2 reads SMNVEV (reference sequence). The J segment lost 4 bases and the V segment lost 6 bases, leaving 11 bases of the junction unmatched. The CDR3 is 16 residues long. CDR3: CASSDAPGQINEKLFF. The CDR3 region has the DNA TGTGCCAGCAGCGATGCCCCGGGACAGATTAATGAAAAACTGTTTTTT. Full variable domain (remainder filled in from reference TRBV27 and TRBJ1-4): EAQVTQNPRYLITVTGKKLTVTCSQNMNHEYMSWYRQDPGLGLRQIYYSMNVEVTDKGDVPEGYKVSRKEKRNFPLILESPSPNQTSLYFCASSDAPGQINEKLFFGSGTQLSVL.

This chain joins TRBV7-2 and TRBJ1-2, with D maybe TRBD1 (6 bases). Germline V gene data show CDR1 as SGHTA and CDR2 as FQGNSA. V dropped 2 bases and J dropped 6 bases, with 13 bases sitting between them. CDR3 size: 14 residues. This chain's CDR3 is CASSLSNRDDGYTF. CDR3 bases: TGTGCCAGCAGCTTAAGCAACAGGGACGATGGCTACACCTTC.

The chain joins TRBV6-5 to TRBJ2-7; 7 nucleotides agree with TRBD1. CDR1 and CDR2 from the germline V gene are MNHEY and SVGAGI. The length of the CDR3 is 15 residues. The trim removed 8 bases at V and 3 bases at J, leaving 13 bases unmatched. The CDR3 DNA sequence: TGTGCCAGCGGACGATCCGGGCAGGGGGACTACGAGCAGTACTTC. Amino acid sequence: CASGRSGQGDYEQYF.

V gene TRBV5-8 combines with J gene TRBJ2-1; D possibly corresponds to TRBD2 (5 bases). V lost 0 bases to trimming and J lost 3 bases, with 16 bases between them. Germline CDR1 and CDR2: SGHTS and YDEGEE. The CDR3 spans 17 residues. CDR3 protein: CASSLDGTGTGYNEQFF. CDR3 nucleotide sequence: TGTGCCAGCAGCTTGGATGGCACGGGAACGGGCTACAATGAGCAGTTCTTC.